This T cell receptor beta chain was identified during a study of shared clonotypes between healthy human individuals (dated by TCRdb to 2018 to 2021). The study in broad terms: A few men and two women, aged 18 to 49 years, made up the cohort. For each donor, three plates each were used for CD4 naive and CD4 memory, two plates were used for CD8 naive, and one plate was used for CD8 memory. The study deeply sequenced blood TCR repertoires of about 5 healthy adults to estimate repertoire size and the extent of clonotype sharing between individuals. To increase sequencing depth and limit assay-specific biases, TCR repertoire library preparation and sequencing were carried out by different laboratories using diverse techniques. Per donor, leukapheresis produced somewhere between about 0.94 and 9.5 billion PBMCs. General findings and caveats noted by the study authors: Because the study included only a small number of donors, the genetic and exposure-history diversity represented was limited. Pairwise subsampling led to the expectation that sequencing depth would affect the degree of clonotype sharing among donors. Incomplete sequencing was indicated by rarefaction of sorted-subset datasets, despite the large sequencing depth. Higher generation probabilities were observed for clonotypes shared by all four sorted-subset donors than for non-shared clonotypes. About 4.5% of naive CD4, 3.5% of naive CD8, about 2.5% of memory CD4, and roughly 0.4% of memory CD8 clonotypes were shared across several donors. Only blood was sampled, and tissue TCR repertoires likely differ from those in blood. Larger estimated clonotype richness was generally found for naive subsets than for memory subsets.

The donors were healthy, HIV-negative adults who had no recently reported acute infections or vaccinations. Every donor was a Caucasian adult living in Nashville, Tennessee, USA. CD4+ T cells were enriched through magnetic negative selection, after which naive cells were positively selected on CD45RA and the remaining negative fraction served as the memory subset. After blood collection by leukapheresis, PBMCs were isolated using Ficoll-Histopaque density gradient centrifugation and then cryopreserved in the vapor phase of liquid nitrogen. Analytical flow cytometry was used to check the purity and quantity of each magnetically sorted T cell population. Genomic DNA was isolated from every sorted fraction and measured by UV absorbance on a Nanodrop 2000c. There are 11 amino acids in the CDR3, from cysteine to phenylalanine inclusive. The sequence is cut down to CDR3 DNA, 33 bases in frame from base 1. The germline V gene encodes CDR1 DFQATT and CDR2 SNEGSKA (reference sequence). Trimming costs V 5 bases and J 4 bases, and their ends lie 7 bases apart.

Concerning this clone itself: Its cognate antigen has yet to be identified. No base quality information exists; no much larger clone differs at one position.

TCR CDR3 regions were amplified from genomic DNA by multiplex PCR using the deep immunoSEQ assay. Extracted genomic DNA from each cell subset was distributed evenly across all wells of several immunoSEQ 96-well plates, and each plate was treated as a replicate. Each replicate PCR for sorted subsets received 150 to 250 ng genomic DNA, equal to tens of thousands of T cell genomes. Purified libraries were measured with a Qubit 3.0 fluorometer, size-checked on a Bioanalyzer 2100, and measured again with the KAPA Library Quantification kit. Each immunoSEQ 96-well plate was sequenced on its own single-read 150-cycle Illumina NextSeq 550 flow cell. Per the authors' processing: Because the immunoSEQ output included only junctional sequences and no quality scores, the filtering could not be the same as the filtering used for full-length reads. To assign V/J genes and CDR3, sequences were annotated against IMGT germline references using PyIR, a Python wrapper for IgBLAST v1.9. Any read was removed if the V/J assignment was weak (E-value above 1e-6), the CDR3 was missing, or the read contained stop codons, out-of-frame junctions, or ambiguous translated residues. V3J clonotypes were defined as sequences sharing an identical inferred V gene, J gene, and CDR3 amino acid sequence. Percentage overlap between repertoires was computed as shared unique clonotypes divided by the size of the smaller repertoire. Richness of each repertoire was evaluated using RTK rarefaction, the Chao1 estimator, and Recon v2.1 estimates of unobserved clonotypes. OLGA was used to compute generation probabilities for all TCRbeta clonotypes that the gDNA method yielded from a handful of donors. TCRdb carries this immuneACCESS record with in-frame sequences only. Its versions omit some clonotypes, under half of them owing to an unresolved V gene in the studies checked, with the rest unexplained. Clonal size and the V and J genes are those of that table, whereas D and trimming came from the DNA. For this sample there are 1 million to 1.2 million clones; 70% to 85% appear just once. Clones ranked in the top ten supply 0.7% to 0.95% of the sample.

The sample consisted of memory CD4+ T cells from PBMCs. This specimen's cell subset or site label, interpreted: CD45RA-negative fraction. The V and J segments used are TRBV20-1 and TRBJ2-3; the D gene remains uncertain. The receptor was isolated from a man aged 18 to 29 in good health. Some clones in this sample may be carry-over from other donors' samples. The nucleotides are TGCAGTGCTGGTTCCTCAGATACGCAGTATTTT. This sequence encodes CSAGSSDTQYF.